These 31 T cell receptor beta chains came from one sample sequenced in a study of T cell changes during pregnancy in multiple sclerosis (dated by TCRdb to about 2019). Receptor libraries were prepared by the immunoSEQ multiplex PCR assay. The source is immuneACCESS, and TCRdb retained only in-frame sequences with V and J called. Part of the clones is not carried over; for the studies checked, unresolved V genes explain less than half of this, and the remainder is unexplained. Within this sample are under 50,000 clones, with roughly 90% of them counted one time only. The ten largest make up about 3.1% of the sample. Sequencing was performed on CD8+ T cells from peripheral blood mononuclear cells, taken in the second trimester of pregnancy. The receptors stem from a female donor with multiple sclerosis, enrolled in a pregnancy study.

The chain recombines TRBV6-7 with TRBJ1-3; TRBD1 aligns across 8 bases. TRBV6-7 is an ORF, and what it does is uncertain. Trimming removed 0 bases from V and 0 bases from J; junction bases left unmatched: 4. This CDR3 is 17 amino acids long. In DNA form, the CDR3 reads TGTGCCAGCAGTTACTCGACCCAGGGGGCCTCTGGAAACACCATATATTTT. Protein: CASSYSTQGASGNTIYF.

V is TRBV5-4 and J is TRBJ1-1, with a weak D call TRBD1 (6 bases). V was pared by 4 bases and J by 5 bases, with 18 bases between. Germline V gene sequence: CDR1 SGHNT, CDR2 YYREEE (reference sequence). CDR3 length: 15 amino acids. In DNA form, the CDR3 reads TGTGCCAGCAGCGGTATACAGGGAATGAGAACTGAAGCTTTCTTT. This translates into CASSGIQGMRTEAFF.

The chain uses TRBV9 and TRBJ1-2; a possible D gene is TRBD1 (6 bases). The CDR3 is 16 amino acids. Germline V lookup: CDR1 SGDLS, CDR2 YYNGEE. V lost 3 bases and J lost 2, with 17 bases in between. The CDR3 region is CASSGPEGGGNYGYTF. DNA of the CDR3: TGTGCCAGCAGCGGGCCCGAGGGGGGGGGAAACTATGGCTACACCTTC.

The chain employs TRBV30 and TRBJ2-7; perhaps TRBD2 as D (5 bases). The CDR3 is 12 amino acids. CDR1 is GTSNPN, CDR2 SVGIG, per germline (reference sequence). Trimming took off 5 bases at V and 0 bases at J, with 8 bases between the two ends. The CDR3 sequence is CAWLGSSYEQYF. CDR3 nucleotide sequence: TGTGCCTGGCTGGGGAGCTCCTACGAGCAGTACTTC. Using reference TRBV30 and TRBJ2-7 for the parts outside the CDR3, the full variable domain is SQTIHQWPATLVQPVGSPLSLECTVEGTSNPNLYWYRQAAGRGLQLLFYSVGIGQISSEVPQNLSASRPQDRQFILSSKKLLLSDSGFYLCAWLGSSYEQYFGPGTRLTVT.

V gene TRBV9 combines with J gene TRBJ2-2, with 8 bases matching TRBD1. The ends lost 4 bases at V and 6 bases at J; junction bases unmatched: 8. Germline V lookup: CDR1 SGDLS, CDR2 YYNGEE. The CDR3 is 15 amino acids. The CDR3 loop is CASSPRQGKPGELFF. CDR3 DNA: TGTGCCAGCAGCCCGAGACAGGGGAAGCCCGGGGAGCTGTTTTTT.

This sequence joins TRBV11-2 and TRBJ1-2; 9 bases are a match to TRBD1. Per the germline V gene, CDR1 is SGHAT and CDR2 is FQNNGV. The CDR3 runs 15 residues. Germline trimming cut 1 base from V and 3 bases from J; bases unmatched to any gene: 3. This chain's CDR3 is CASSLGTGVYYGYTF. CDR3 sequence (DNA): TGTGCCAGCAGCTTAGGGACAGGGGTTTACTATGGCTACACCTTC.

The chain uses TRBV4-1 and TRBJ2-3, with 13 bases fitting TRBD2. The CDR3 spans 18 residues. CDR1 and CDR2 (germline): MGHRA, YSYEKL. V dropped 0 bases and J dropped 3; count of bases not matched to a gene: 6. CDR3: CASSQEDWTSGGTDTQYF. DNA for the CDR3: TGCGCCAGCAGCCAAGAAGATTGGACTAGCGGGGGAACAGATACGCAGTATTTT.

The chain joins TRBV9 to TRBJ2-5; 9 bases align to TRBD2. The CDR3 length is 16 residues. The germline gives CDR1 SGDLS, CDR2 YYNGEE. The junction had 8 bases not matched to a gene; V was cut back by 4 bases and J by 1 base. CDR3 region: CASSHRGGGVQETQYF. CDR3 sequence (DNA): TGTGCCAGCAGCCATCGCGGCGGGGGGGTCCAAGAGACCCAGTACTTC.

The CDR3 loop reads CASSQDPSQGQETQYF. The CDR3 DNA reads as TGCGCCAGCAGCCAAGACCCGAGCCAGGGCCAAGAGACCCAGTACTTC. V usage is TRBV4-1 and J usage is TRBJ2-5; tentatively, D is TRBD1 (5 bases). Trimming cost V 0 bases and J 1 base, with 12 bases left between them. CDR1 is MGHRA and CDR2 is YSYEKL in the germline V gene. The CDR3 length is 16 residues.

The rearrangement links TRBV4-2 to TRBJ1-2, with TRBD1 as a possible D gene (5 bases). Per germline, CDR1 LGHNA and CDR2 YNFKEQ. V was cut by 11 bases and J by 10 bases, with 26 bases left in between. The CDR3 consists of 14 residues. CDR3 bases: TGTGCCGCCTGGTCATCGGGGGGTACGGAGGACTACACCTTC. Residues: CAAWSSGGTEDYTF.

The chain carries TRBV9 and TRBJ1-2; TRBD1 aligns across 9 bases. Germline assignment: CDR1 SGDLS and CDR2 YYNGEE. The V gene end was trimmed by 3 bases and the J gene end by 2 bases; junction bases not matched to a gene: 5. The CDR3 is made up of 15 amino acids. The CDR3 spells CASSGGTGWNYGYTF. CDR3 bases: TGTGCCAGCAGCGGAGGGACAGGGTGGAACTATGGCTACACCTTC.

The chain carries TRBV19 and TRBJ1-3; 8 bases match TRBD1. The CDR3 covers 16 residues. V was pared by 5 bases and J by 2 bases, with 8 bases of the junction left unmatched. Germline-derived CDR1 and CDR2 are LNHDA and SQIVND (reference sequence). CDR3 sequence reads: CASSWDRRSAGNTIYF. The CDR3 coding sequence is TGTGCCAGTAGTTGGGACAGGCGGAGTGCTGGAAACACCATATATTTT.

This sequence joins TRBV9 and TRBJ1-2; 9 bases fit TRBD1. V shed 3 bases and J 4 bases; nucleotides not matched to a gene: 10. The CDR3 contains 16 residues. Germline CDR1 SGDLS, CDR2 YYNGEE. As DNA, the CDR3 is TGTGCCAGCAGCGACCCCACAGGGGGCGGTGGCTATGGCTACACCTTC. Protein product: CASSDPTGGGGYGYTF.

V and J are TRBV4-1 and TRBJ2-1, with D maybe TRBD1 (6 bases). Between the trimmed V and J ends, which lost 4 bases and 0 bases, there was a span of 10 bases. The CDR3 runs to 15 residues. Germline V gives CDR1 MGHRA, CDR2 YSYEKL. The chain's CDR3 is CASSPGQSSYNEQFF. CDR3 DNA sequence: TGCGCCAGCAGCCCTGGACAGAGCTCCTACAATGAGCAGTTCTTC.

This rearrangement joins TRBV29-1 to TRBJ1-1; tentatively, D is TRBD1 (5 bases). This CDR3 region has 14 residues. The germline V gene has CDR1 SQVTM and CDR2 ANQGSEA. V shed 3 bases and J shed 4 bases, with 15 bases lying between them. Written as DNA, the CDR3 is TGCAGCGTTGACGACAGCCCGGGTGGCACTGAAGCTTTCTTT. As protein: CSVDDSPGGTEAFF.

This chain connects TRBV27 to TRBJ2-1; TRBD2 matches 12 bases. Germline values: CDR1 MNHEY, CDR2 SMNVEV (reference sequence). The V segment lost 7 bases and the J segment 5 bases; nucleotides outside the gene matches: 6. CDR3 length: 15 residues. The CDR3 loop reads CASTPTSGGDNEQFF. In nucleotides, the CDR3 is TGTGCCAGCACCCCGACTAGCGGGGGAGACAATGAGCAGTTCTTC.

The rearrangement uses TRBV4-1 and TRBJ2-7; 8 nucleotides align to TRBD2. Unmatched junction bases numbered 15, after V lost 5 bases and J lost 3 bases. CDR3 length: 17 amino acids. Germline CDR1 reads MGHRA; CDR2 reads YSYEKL. Here the CDR3 DNA reads TGCGCCAGCAGCGGTACGGGGGGGGGCGAAGAAGACTACGAGCAGTACTTC. Its translation: CASSGTGGGEEDYEQYF.

The chain carries TRBV9 and TRBJ1-3, with D possibly being TRBD1 (6 bases). The CDR3 has 13 amino acids. Between the trimmed V and J ends, which lost 2 bases and 4 bases, there was a span of 7 bases. Germline CDR1 is SGDLS and CDR2 is YYNGEE. Here the CDR3 reads CASSVDRGNTIYF. CDR3 sequence (DNA): TGTGCCAGCAGCGTTGACAGGGGAAACACCATATATTTT.

V usage is TRBV2 and J usage is TRBJ2-3; TRBD1 might be the D (5 bases). Per germline, CDR1 SNHLY and CDR2 FYNNEI. Trimming cost V 4 bases and J 2 bases, with 19 bases left between them. The length of the CDR3 is 17 residues. CDR3 nucleotide sequence: TGTGCCAGCAGTGGTCCCCGGCAGGGTATTATCACAGATACGCAGTATTTT. As protein: CASSGPRQGIITDTQYF.

This rearrangement joins TRBV18 to TRBJ2-2; 7 bases map to TRBD1. Germline trimming cut 2 bases from V and 1 base from J; bases unmatched to any gene: 4. The CDR3 sequence is 16 residues long. Germline V gene lookup returns CDR1 KGHSH and CDR2 LQKENI. The CDR3 region is CASSPAGTENTGELFF. The CDR3, as DNA: TGTGCCAGCTCACCAGCCGGGACAGAGAACACCGGGGAGCTGTTTTTT.

V is TRBV5-1 and J is TRBJ2-2; 7 nucleotides agree with TRBD2. J lost 6 bases, V lost 3 bases, and 5 bases had no gene match. Germline V gene data show CDR1 as SGHRS and CDR2 as YFSETQ. The CDR3 spans 14 residues. CDR3 bases: TGCGCCAGCAGCTCCGGACTAGACCCCGGGGAGCTGTTTTTT. It is translated as CASSSGLDPGELFF.

The chain links TRBV14 to TRBJ2-7; TRBD1 is a possible D gene (6 bases). With 3 bases removed from V and 2 bases from J, the gap between germline ends came to 11 bases. Per the germline V gene, CDR1 is SGHDN and CDR2 is FVKESK. This CDR3 spans 14 amino acids. CDR3 bases: TGTGCCAGCAGCCACTGGACAGAAGCCTACGAGCAGTACTTC. Protein: CASSHWTEAYEQYF.

Only one count was recorded for this clone. The chain has TRBV5-4 and TRBJ2-3; 10 bases map to TRBD2. V was clipped by 4 bases and J by 2 bases; unmatched bases: 4. The CDR3 has 15 amino acids. Germline V gives CDR1 SGHNT, CDR2 YYREEE (reference sequence). CDR3 in amino acids: CASSPGLAVTDTQYF. In nucleotides, the CDR3 is TGTGCCAGCAGCCCCGGACTAGCGGTCACAGATACGCAGTATTTT.

The chain is built from TRBV4-1 and TRBJ2-7; D may be TRBD1 (5 bases). V lost 1 base, J lost 2 bases, and 12 bases lay in between. The CDR3 is 15 residues long. Germline V gives CDR1 MGHRA, CDR2 YSYEKL. The CDR3 nucleotides are TGCGCCAGCAGCCAAGGGGAAGACAGTACCTACGAGCAGTACTTC. Amino acids: CASSQGEDSTYEQYF.

The V gene is TRBV6-1, the J gene TRBJ1-1; the D is unclear. This CDR3 has 15 residues. Trimming left V 2 bases short and J 0 bases short, with 10 bases between. Germline V CDR1 and CDR2: MNHNS, SASEGT. CDR3 in amino acids: CASSEKLVMNTEAFF. In DNA, the CDR3 is TGTGCCAGCAGTGAAAAGCTGGTCATGAACACTGAAGCTTTCTTT.

This clone is labeled medium-sized (0.01 to 0.1%). The gene calls are TRBV27 and TRBJ1-5, with 9 bases that match TRBD1. There are 13 residues in the CDR3. CDR1 is MNHEY and CDR2 is SMNVEV in the germline V gene (reference sequence). With 6 bases clipped from V and 6 bases from J, the junction kept 3 bases outside the gene matches. The CDR3 nucleotides read TGTGCCAGCAGACCACAGGGGGCTCAGCCCCAGCATTTT. Translating gives CASRPQGAQPQHF.

V is TRBV27 and J is TRBJ1-4; D gene unclear. Trimming cost V 0 bases and J 7 bases, with 12 bases left between them. Germline V gives CDR1 MNHEY, CDR2 SMNVEV (reference sequence). This CDR3 is 15 amino acids long. This CDR3 reads CASSLSSWPPEKLFF. In nucleotides, the CDR3 is TGTGCCAGCAGTTTATCGTCTTGGCCGCCTGAAAAACTGTTTTTT.

This clone came up once. The chain carries TRBV19 and TRBJ2-7, with 7 positions matching TRBD1. Germline V gene sequence: CDR1 LNHDA, CDR2 SQIVND (reference sequence). The V segment lost 5 bases and the J segment 2 bases; nucleotides outside the gene matches: 3. The CDR3 runs 13 residues. The CDR3 here is CASSWGQTYEQYF. The CDR3 bases are TGTGCCAGTAGTTGGGGACAGACCTACGAGCAGTACTTC.

This chain connects TRBV5-5 to TRBJ2-7; TRBD2 might be the D (6 bases). CDR1 is SGHKS, CDR2 YYEKEE, per germline (reference sequence). The CDR3 has 13 amino acids. Between the trimmed V and J ends, which lost 4 bases and 3 bases, there was a span of 11 bases. The DNA of the CDR3 is TGTGCCAGCAGCGTGCGGGACGGCTACGAGCAGTACTTC. Protein sequence: CASSVRDGYEQYF.

The chain uses TRBV29-1 and TRBJ2-7; 8 nucleotides align to TRBD1. With V trimmed by 6 bases and J by 3 bases, 4 bases remained unmatched. The CDR3 has 12 residues. Germline assignment: CDR1 SQVTM and CDR2 ANQGSEA. The CDR3 reads CSVPGTGYEQYF. DNA of the CDR3: TGCAGCGTCCCCGGGACAGGCTACGAGCAGTACTTC.

The CDR3 loop is CASSQDWNGGEGYTF. As DNA, the CDR3 is TGCGCCAGCAGCCAAGATTGGAACGGCGGAGAGGGCTACACCTTC. The J gene is TRBJ1-2, the V gene TRBV4-1; no firm D call. The CDR3 loop spans 15 amino acids. Trimming shortened V by 0 bases and J by 8 bases, and 16 bases separated the two germline ends. Germline CDR1 MGHRA, CDR2 YSYEKL.